Included here is one T cell receptor beta chain sequence, with context. The data belong to a study of blood T cell repertoires in COVID-19. Turning to the study itself: Acute and convalescent COVID-19 specimens originated in the United States, Italy and Spain. In each case, the material was cDNA or gDNA derived from T cells, B-cell-depleted T cells, or PBMCs.

Original processing notes: How many nucleated cells were present was estimated from reference gene primer amplification. Repertoires were generated with immunoSEQ multiplex PCR, while TCRdb's copy carries only in-frame clones and drops some. That table furnishes V, J and clone size, whereas the DNA furnished D and trimming. The sample lists 150,000 to 200,000 clones, roughly 84% occurring once. Trimming at V came to 6 bases and at J to 12 bases, leaving 13 bases not matched to a gene. The CDR3 covers 14 residues. CDR1 is SGHNT, CDR2 YYREEE, per germline (reference sequence). Input material: peripheral blood. This chain joins TRBV5-4 and TRBJ2-1; 9 positions match TRBD2. This clonotype was sampled from a man aged 60 to 69 who had recovered from COVID-19. This chain's CDR3 is CASTLGLAPPRQFF. In DNA, the CDR3 is TGTGCCAGCACACTGGGACTAGCCCCCCCGCGGCAGTTCTTC.